The 8 T cell receptor beta chains presented below share a single source sample, sequenced in a study of regulatory T cells in long-lasting Graves disease. Combining iRepertoire HTBI primers with Arm-PCR of CDR3 regions, the authors built TCR beta libraries. TCRdb recomputed calls from the multiplex PCR reads with MiXCR, one row per CDR3 protein. The sample shows approximately 540,000 distinct CDR3 sequences, more than 10% of them seen only once. The sample's time point: newly diagnosed GD, antithyroid drugs for less than 3 months. RNA extracted from PBMCs served as the sequencing template. These same records also appear under a second study, on T cells in Graves' hyperthyroidism and ophthalmopathy.

Specimen: peripheral blood mononuclear cells (PBMCs), collected at new diagnosis, from a patient treated with antithyroid drugs. Receptors originate from a woman aged 25 to 39 with Graves disease.

This chain connects TRBV28 to TRBJ2-3; either TRBD1 or TRBD2 may supply D (6 bases each). The CDR3 length is 15 residues. V was trimmed by 3 bases and J by 3 bases, leaving 13 bases between them. CDR1 is MDHEN, CDR2 SYDVKM, per germline. CDR3 sequence reads: CASSLGAEGTDTQYF. The CDR3, as DNA: TGTGCCAGCAGTTTGGGGGCGGAGGGTACAGATACGCAGTATTTT.

To note about this clonotype: This may arise from a read error, as a much more abundant clone is one base away. The chain carries TRBV6-5 and TRBJ1-5; D unresolved. CDR3 length: 13 residues. The V end lost 2 bases, the J end lost 11 bases, and 13 bases lay between the germline ends. The germline V gene has CDR1 MNHEY and CDR2 SVGAGI. This CDR3 reads CASSYRPSPAQHF. The CDR3 nucleotides are TGTGCCAGCAGTTACAGGCCCAGCCCGGCCCAGCATTTT.

The chain employs TRBV9 and TRBJ2-3; no firm D call. The CDR3 sequence is 16 residues long. CDR1 is SGDLS, CDR2 YYNGEE, per germline. Between the trimmed V and J ends, which lost 2 bases and 4 bases, there was a span of 17 bases. CDR3 sequence (DNA): TGTGCCAGCAGCGTTAGGCCCTCCCTGAGAGCAGATACGCAGTATTTT. Protein product: CASSVRPSLRADTQYF.

This clonotype showed up many times. This chain connects TRBV11-1 to TRBJ2-1, with TRBD1 as a possible D gene (6 bases). CDR3 length: 13 amino acids. Germline CDR1 SGHAT, CDR2 FQDESV (reference sequence). V gave up 6 bases and J gave up 5 bases, with 11 bases separating them. The CDR3 spells CASRPTGNNEQFF. DNA for the CDR3: TGTGCCAGCAGGCCTACAGGGAACAATGAGCAGTTCTTC.

The sample holds many counts of this clonotype. The V call is TRBV19, the J call TRBJ2-7, with 15 bases fitting TRBD2. CDR3 length equals 16 residues. Germline trimming cut 5 bases from V and 4 bases from J; bases unmatched to any gene: 6. In germline, CDR1 is LNHDA, CDR2 SQIVND (reference sequence). CDR3 nucleotide sequence: TGTGCCAGTAGTCTCAGGACTAGCGGGAGGGAGTACGAGCAGTACTTC. Amino acids: CASSLRTSGREYEQYF.

In this sample, this clonotype turned up a few times. V gene TRBV5-6 combines with J gene TRBJ2-3, with 10 bases that match TRBD2. The CDR3 sequence is 16 residues long. Germline V lookup: CDR1 SGHDT, CDR2 YYEEEE. The V gene end was trimmed by 1 base and the J gene end by 2 bases; junction bases not matched to a gene: 4. CDR3 in DNA: TGTGCCAGCAGCTTGTCCCTAGCGGGAGACACAGATACGCAGTATTTT. It encodes CASSLSLAGDTDTQYF.

This clonotype was observed a handful of times. This sequence joins TRBV6-2 or TRBV6-3 and TRBJ2-7; no definite D call. V lost 0 bases to trimming and J lost 7 bases, with 22 bases between them. Germline lookup yields CDR1 MNHEY and CDR2 SVGEGT. The CDR3 covers 17 residues. The CDR3 coding sequence is TGTGCCAGCAGTTACTCGCGATTAGGGTCTGGGCGTCGGGAGCAGTACTTC. Translation gives CASSYSRLGSGRREQYF.

The chain has TRBV5-6 and TRBJ2-7; the D is unclear. V was cut by 3 bases and J by 5 bases, with 15 bases left in between. Germline V gene sequence: CDR1 SGHDT, CDR2 YYEEEE. The CDR3 runs to 14 residues. The CDR3 protein is CASSSLGFANEQYF. CDR3 DNA sequence: TGTGCCAGCAGCTCGCTAGGGTTTGCGAACGAGCAGTACTTC.